This T cell receptor beta chain was sequenced in a study of blood T cell repertoires in COVID-19 (dated by TCRdb to between 2020 and 2021). In terms of the full investigation: Samples covering the acute and convalescent phases of COVID-19 were provided by collaborators in the United States, Italy and Spain. The material from the prospective study consisted of cDNA or gDNA derived from T cells, B-cell-depleted T cells, or PBMCs. Subjects who had been exposed to COVID-19, were actively infected with it, or had recovered from it provided the deeply sampled blood TCRbeta repertoires that made up the dataset. The repertoires were released in a freely available public database intended as a resource for research on the immune response to SARS-CoV-2. Samples came from the ongoing ImmuneRACE study (first 160 participants) plus 1,254 subjects from 6 global collaborators. Sample metadata almost always included a de-identified subject ID, COVID-19 status, age in years and sex. HLA class I and class II types, where available, came from metadata supplied by the sample provider rather than from assay-based typing. General study outcomes and caveats: The amount of clinical and demographic metadata varied by source and participant and was provided uncurated.

V is pruned by 3 bases and J by 4 bases, leaving 8 bases of the junction without a gene match. The CDR3 covers 16 residues, taking in both the cysteine and the phenylalanine. Only the CDR3 region is kept as DNA, spanning 48 bases read in frame from base 1. From a lookup of the germline V gene, CDR1 and CDR2 are SGDLS and YYNGEE. Whole blood was collected in K2EDTA tubes by collaborating institutions according to the institutions' own protocols. Collaborator samples were shipped for TCRbeta analysis as frozen whole blood, isolated PBMCs, or DNA extracted from either sample type. TCRbeta CDR3 regions were amplified from genomic DNA by means of the immunoSEQ Assay, a bias-controlled multiplex PCR. As for how the authors treated the data: Within the assay, amplification of reference gene primers was used to estimate how many nucleated cells each sample contained. To quantify the absolute abundance of each unique TCRbeta CDR3 rearrangement, sequence reads were collapsed and filtered. For each sample, productive Simpson clonality was calculated as the square root of Simpson's diversity index across productive rearrangements. TCRdb holds this immuneACCESS table with in-frame rearrangements only. Some clones are missing; in checked studies, unresolved V genes explain under half, and the rest has no known cause. V, J and clone size derive from that table, while D and trimming were established from the DNA sequence. This sample is represented by roughly 86,000 clones; more than 75% of them were singletons. Around 5.3% of the sample is taken by the ten largest.

Concerning this clone itself: No antigen is known for it. Base qualities are not provided; no much larger clone lies one nucleotide away.

The receptor was derived from a man aged 50 or older with active or convalescent COVID-19. What was sequenced was peripheral blood. The rearranged segments are TRBV9 and TRBJ1-4, with 8 central nucleotides matching TRBD1. The DNA sequence follows: TGTGCCAGCAGCGGCGGACAGGGAGGGGTTAATGAAAAACTGTTTTTT. It specifies CASSGGQGGVNEKLFF.